These 14 T cell receptor beta chains share one sample of origin, sequenced in a study of T cells in tuberculosis (dated by TCRdb to between 2018 and 2020). Libraries were made using the immunoSEQ multiplex PCR assay. TCRdb took this table from immuneACCESS and kept in-frame rearrangements with V and J called. Such tables lack part of the clones; where checked against another copy, unresolved V genes explain under half of the gap, and the rest is unexplained. The sample yields 25,000 to 35,000 clones; roughly 95% were counted once. 6.5% to 8% of the sample belongs to the ten largest clones. Sample: PBMCs. All receptors derive from a donor between 10 and 35 years old with latent tuberculosis or without tuberculosis infection.

J is TRBJ2-1 and V is TRBV5-1, with D possibly being TRBD2 (6 bases). CDR1 and CDR2 (germline): SGHRS, YFSETQ. Trimming stripped 4 bases from V and 8 bases from J, with 13 bases between. The CDR3 has 13 amino acids. This CDR3 is CASSLAGMDEQFF. CDR3 coding DNA: TGCGCCAGCAGCCTGGCGGGGATGGATGAGCAGTTCTTC.

This sequence joins TRBV6-4 and TRBJ2-6, with 11 nucleotides matching TRBD1. This CDR3 region has 18 residues. Losses at the gene ends were 5 bases for V and 6 bases for J; bases not matched to a gene: 12. The V gene's germline CDR1 is MRHNA and CDR2 SNTAGT. CDR3 nucleotide sequence: TGTGCCAGCAGTTTAGGACAGGGGGCATCACTTGCGGCCAACGTCCTGACTTTC. Translation gives CASSLGQGASLAANVLTF.

The chain links TRBV19 to TRBJ1-1; D is perhaps TRBD1 (5 bases). The CDR3 runs to 14 residues. Germline V gene data show CDR1 as LNHDA and CDR2 as SQIVND (reference sequence). V was clipped by 2 bases and J by 4 bases, with 11 bases between them. The CDR3 DNA follows: TGTGCCAGTAGTATACGGGGGGGAGGCACTGAAGCTTTCTTT. It is translated as CASSIRGGGTEAFF.

The V gene is TRBV28, the J gene TRBJ1-2; possible D gene TRBD1, 6 bases. Trimming removed 5 bases from V and 2 bases from J, with 9 bases in between. This CDR3 is built from 13 residues. Germline V gene lookup returns CDR1 MDHEN and CDR2 SYDVKM. The CDR3 DNA follows: TGTGCCAGCAGTGAGACAGGAAACTATGGCTACACCTTC. It is translated as CASSETGNYGYTF.

The chain recombines TRBV5-4 with TRBJ2-7, with D possibly being TRBD1 (6 bases). V was trimmed by 4 bases and J by 7 bases, leaving 18 bases between them. Germline V CDR1 and CDR2: SGHNT, YYREEE (reference sequence). This CDR3 comprises 14 residues. The CDR3 loop reads CASSTGTPGREQYF. The CDR3 bases are TGTGCCAGCAGCACCGGGACACCCGGACGGGAGCAGTACTTC.

The CDR3 is CASSETPGLAVSEQFF. DNA for the CDR3: TGCGCCAGCAGCGAAACACCGGGACTAGCGGTTTCTGAGCAGTTCTTC. The V and J genes are TRBV5-1 and TRBJ2-1, with 11 bases matching TRBD2. This CDR3 region has 16 residues. Germline V gene data show CDR1 as SGHRS and CDR2 as YFSETQ. J was trimmed by 9 bases and V by 4 bases; bases with no gene match: 12. Drawing the rest from reference TRBV5-1 and TRBJ2-1, the complete variable domain is KAGVTQTPRYLIKTRGQQVTLSCSPISGHRSVSWYQQTPGQGLQFLFEYFSETQRNKGNFPGRFSGRQFSNSRSEMNVSTLELGDSALYLCASSETPGLAVSEQFFGPGTRLTVL.

This clone was found a few times. This chain links TRBV29-1 with TRBJ2-3, with TRBD1 matching 8 bases. V lost 4 bases, J lost 0 bases, and 3 bases stayed unmatched. CDR3 length: 14 residues. Germline V gene lookup returns CDR1 SQVTM and CDR2 ANQGSEA. The CDR3 coding sequence is TGCAGCGTTGGACAGGGGACTAGCACAGATACGCAGTATTTT. As protein: CSVGQGTSTDTQYF.

V usage is TRBV5-1 and J usage is TRBJ2-7, with 7 nucleotides matching TRBD1. In germline, CDR1 is SGHRS, CDR2 YFSETQ. V shed 0 bases, J shed 2 bases, and the junction held 2 bases outside the gene matches. This CDR3 comprises 14 residues. The CDR3 protein is CASSLEGQTYEQYF. In DNA form, the CDR3 reads TGCGCCAGCAGCTTGGAGGGACAGACCTACGAGCAGTACTTC.

This clone showed up just once. The rearrangement joins TRBV5-5 to TRBJ2-4; TRBD2 aligns across 13 bases. After removal of 7 bases from V and 0 bases from J, the junction contained 10 bases not matched to a gene. The CDR3 has 18 residues. CDR1 is SGHKS and CDR2 is YYEKEE in the germline V gene (reference sequence). CDR3 nucleotides: TGTGCCAGCGCCCGTGGACTAGCGGGAGTCATAGCCAAAAACATTCAGTACTTC. This translates into CASARGLAGVIAKNIQYF.

This clone was seen just once. The chain is built from TRBV19 and TRBJ2-5; TRBD2 matches 15 bases. Germline V gene sequence: CDR1 LNHDA, CDR2 SQIVND (reference sequence). Trimming removed 5 bases from V and 2 bases from J; junction bases left unmatched: 15. The CDR3 totals 20 residues. DNA of the CDR3: TGTGCCAGTAGTCGATTCGGGGGACTAGCGGGAGGCCCCGAACAAGAGACCCAGTACTTC. Its translation: CASSRFGGLAGGPEQETQYF. Drawing the rest from reference TRBV19 and TRBJ2-5, the complete variable domain is DGGITQSPKYLFRKEGQNVTLSCEQNLNHDAMYWYRQDPGQGLRLIYYSQIVNDFQKGDIAEGYSVSREKKESFPLTVTSAQKNPTAFYLCASSRFGGLAGGPEQETQYFGPGTRLLVL.

The rearrangement uses TRBV7-9 and TRBJ2-1; D not certain. The CDR3 has 15 amino acids. V lost 4 bases to trimming and J lost 0 bases, with 10 bases between them. Germline V gene sequence: CDR1 SEHNR, CDR2 FQNEAQ (reference sequence). The CDR3 here is CASSYSIGSYNEQFF. CDR3 sequence (DNA): TGTGCCAGCAGCTACAGCATCGGCTCCTACAATGAGCAGTTCTTC.

V usage is TRBV4-3 and J usage is TRBJ1-1; D possibly corresponds to TRBD1 (5 bases). Germline CDR1 and CDR2: LGHNA and YSLEER. The CDR3 covers 16 residues. The V end lost 0 bases, the J end lost 3 bases, and 14 bases lay between the germline ends. The CDR3 here is CASSQEWDLRYTEAFF. CDR3 nucleotide sequence: TGCGCCAGCAGCCAAGAGTGGGACTTAAGGTACACTGAAGCTTTCTTT.

The J gene is TRBJ2-5, the V gene TRBV7-9; possible D gene TRBD1, 5 bases. CDR3 length: 15 amino acids. Looked up from germline, CDR1 is SEHNR and CDR2 is FQNEAQ (reference sequence). The ends were cut back, 5 bases at V and 2 bases at J, with 15 bases in the middle. CDR3 bases: TGTGCCAGCAGCCCCCCCGATAGGGGACAAGAGACCCAGTACTTC. Translated, it gives CASSPPDRGQETQYF.

The chain joins TRBV18 to TRBJ2-7; 7 positions agree with TRBD1. The junction had 10 bases not matched to a gene; V was cut back by 3 bases and J by 2 bases. CDR1 KGHSH and CDR2 LQKENI come from the germline V gene. This CDR3 spans 16 amino acids. For the CDR3, the DNA is TGTGCCAGCTCACCCAAGGGCAGGGGGTCTCCCTACGAGCAGTACTTC. Its protein is CASSPKGRGSPYEQYF.